The clone carrying this TCR beta chain was observed a few times. Antigen unknown. The sample is drawn from a study of T cell repertoires in cytomegalovirus infection. Study-wide context: From public TCR beta signatures came an indication of both CMV infection and matching HLA type. Study-wide results and limits: HLA-C-restricted CMV-specific TCR beta clonotypes prevailed in the ex vivo response. Adding up the frequency of public TCR beta families identified people who carried CMV plus the relevant HLA.

TCRdb fed the reads into MiXCR, producing one record per CDR3 protein. The sample holds 800,000 to 950,000 distinct CDR3 sequences, about 30% seen once. From germline, CDR1 is MGHDK and CDR2 SYGVNS. The CDR3 length is 12 residues. Between the trimmed V and J ends, which lost 5 bases and 3 bases, there was a span of 7 bases. The chain employs TRBV25-1 and TRBJ1-1, with D unclear. The sequencing used cultured CD8+ T cells from PBMCs, collected from culture after CMV antigen stimulation. This TCR was sampled from a human donor in good health (CMV status not recorded). Some clones in this sample may be carry-over from other donors' samples. The CDR3 protein is CASSNTYTEAFF. The CDR3 nucleotides read TGTGCCAGCAGTAACACATACACTGAAGCTTTCTTT.